This TCR beta chain derives from a study of shared clonotypes between healthy human individuals. Background on the study: There were three CD4 naive, three CD4 memory, two CD8 naive and one CD8 memory plates per donor. The study, taken as a whole, reports: Around 5% of naive CD4 clonotypes were shared across a handful of donors.

The donors, all of them Caucasian adults, lived in Nashville, Tennessee. The CDR3 runs 13 residues. V was pared by 1 base and J by 6 bases, with 9 bases between. Germline V gives CDR1 SEHNR, CDR2 FQNEAQ (reference sequence). The repertoire was sequenced with immunoSEQ multiplex PCR; TCRdb's copy has only in-frame clones and lacks some. The sample lists roughly 200,000 clones; 66% were seen once. Regarding this clone: Its antigen is not known.

The sequenced material came from memory CD4+ T cells sorted from blood. As to subset: CD45RA-negative fraction. The V and J genes are TRBV7-9 and TRBJ1-2; TRBD1 might be the D (6 bases). This sequence was found in a man aged 30 to 39 in good health. The CDR3 sequence is CASSLGGGNGYTF. CDR3 nucleotides: TGTGCCAGCAGCTTAGGAGGGGGGAATGGCTACACCTTC.